Listed below are T cell receptor beta chains from one sample, sequenced in a study of blood T cell repertoires in COVID-19. Clones were sequenced by immunoSEQ multiplex PCR, and TCRdb holds only the in-frame ones, with some missing. The table lists about 110,000 clones, approximately 82% of them singletons. The sample comprised peripheral blood. The receptors shown here come from a woman of 80 years or more with acute or convalescent COVID-19. Both conserved end residues are trimmed from each CDR3. Each record gives: D gene, J gene, V gene, CDR3 protein. The D gene is left open where the match is weak.

d_call: NA; j_call: TRBJ1-2; v_call: TRBV28; cdr3_aa: ASSPGDQRGYT
d_call: NA; j_call: TRBJ2-1; v_call: TRBV5-1; cdr3_aa: ASSLGAGKGNEQF
d_call: NA; j_call: TRBJ1-5; v_call: TRBV5-1; cdr3_aa: ASSLYDSPPQH
d_call: TRBD2; j_call: TRBJ2-2; v_call: TRBV18; cdr3_aa: ASSPRLAGADTGELF
d_call: TRBD1; j_call: TRBJ1-5; v_call: TRBV2; cdr3_aa: ASRPTGGRQPQH
d_call: NA; j_call: TRBJ2-5; v_call: TRBV28; cdr3_aa: ASIPTGTLQETQY
d_call: NA; j_call: TRBJ2-7; v_call: TRBV5-1; cdr3_aa: ASSKGGAARVEEQY
d_call: TRBD2; j_call: TRBJ2-5; v_call: TRBV9; cdr3_aa: ASTAGEYETQY
d_call: TRBD2; j_call: TRBJ2-5; v_call: TRBV5-4; cdr3_aa: ASSPPSGDETQY
d_call: TRBD1; j_call: TRBJ2-7; v_call: TRBV5-1; cdr3_aa: ASSWGTGGTDEQY
d_call: TRBD1; j_call: TRBJ1-2; v_call: TRBV6-5; cdr3_aa: ASSLDRNYGYT
d_call: TRBD2; j_call: TRBJ2-7; v_call: TRBV7-8; cdr3_aa: ASSSPGTSGRASNYEQY
d_call: NA; j_call: TRBJ2-1; v_call: TRBV9; cdr3_aa: ASSVAVDEQF
d_call: NA; j_call: TRBJ2-7; v_call: TRBV28; cdr3_aa: ASSRHSTSPNEQY
d_call: NA; j_call: TRBJ2-7; v_call: TRBV7-9; cdr3_aa: ASSPGSGSSYEQY
d_call: NA; j_call: TRBJ2-1; v_call: TRBV3-1/TRBV3-2; cdr3_aa: ASSHRSSNEQF
d_call: TRBD1; j_call: TRBJ2-7; v_call: TRBV5-1; cdr3_aa: ASSLQGTYEQY
d_call: NA; j_call: TRBJ1-2; v_call: TRBV9; cdr3_aa: ASSVGRSYGYT
d_call: NA; j_call: TRBJ2-5; v_call: TRBV5-1; cdr3_aa: ASSAEQGAGETQY